Described below is a single T cell receptor (beta chain) sequence and its context. The data were obtained in a study of blood T cell repertoires in COVID-19. Study as a whole: The analysed material was cDNA or gDNA that came from T cells, B-cell-depleted T cells, or PBMCs.

CDR1 and CDR2 (germline): MGHRA, YSYEKL. V shed 0 bases and J 11 bases; nucleotides not matched to a gene: 11. The CDR3 totals 15 residues. The protocol was immunoSEQ multiplex PCR, while the TCRdb copy is restricted to in-frame clones and leaves out a portion. Here the sample spans some 290,000 clones, about 90% being singletons. Membership in each cohort depended on participant-reported clinical history. Sequencing was carried out using PBMCs or T cells enriched from blood (not recorded which). The genes are TRBV4-1 and TRBJ1-1; 8 bases line up with TRBD1. The clonotype was recovered from a woman in her 30s who had recovered from COVID-19. CDR3: CASSQEANRGTTAFF. In DNA form, the CDR3 reads TGCGCCAGCAGCCAAGAGGCTAACAGGGGGACGACGGCTTTCTTT.